The clone carrying this T cell receptor (beta chain) was detected only a few times. Its matching antigen is unknown. The PCR used 60 V beta and 13 J beta primers. Repertoires were generated with immunoSEQ multiplex PCR, while TCRdb's copy carries only in-frame clones and drops some. This sample has just under 100,000 clones, with more than 70% found just once. The data belong to a study of glioma-infiltrating T cells after dendritic cell vaccination. This CDR3 spans 14 amino acids. Trimming took off 5 bases at V and 3 bases at J, with 14 bases between the two ends. In germline, CDR1 is MNHEY, CDR2 SMNVEV (reference sequence). Study-wide findings and caveats: Survival was not directly related to TCR clonality in these patients. The cohort had few patients with full blood and tumor sets.

Time point reported: after dendritic cell vaccination, including at tumor progression/relapse. The chain employs TRBV27 and TRBJ2-7; maybe TRBD1 (6 bases). Sequenced here: blood, sampled after dendritic cell vaccination. The sequence was obtained from a human donor with glioblastoma. CDR3 sequence: CASSPWDTLYEQYF. CDR3 bases: TGTGCCAGCAGTCCCTGGGACACCCTCTACGAGCAGTACTTC.